Here is one TCR beta chain with its context. Under the authors' procedure: Amplification of reference gene primers provided the estimated nucleated cell counts. Sequencing was performed with immunoSEQ multiplex PCR; in TCRdb, only in-frame clones are kept and a portion is missing. V and J calls and clone size come straight from that table; D and trimming were deduced from the DNA. The table has about 74,000 clones, roughly 91% seen once. This entry is derived from a study of blood T cell repertoires in COVID-19. The wider study: Spain, Italy and the United States supplied samples that represented acute and convalescent COVID-19. PBMCs, B-cell-depleted T cells, or T cells provided the cDNA or gDNA that made up the material.

CDR1 SGHTA and CDR2 FQGNSA come from the germline V gene. V gave up 2 bases and J gave up 4 bases, with 17 bases separating them. This CDR3 contains 16 residues. This clonotype was obtained from a woman aged 80 or over with active or convalescent COVID-19. The gene calls are TRBV7-2 and TRBJ1-2, with D tentatively TRBD1 (5 bases). Source material: peripheral blood. CDR3 protein: CASSLMEGRAGYGYTF. In DNA form, the CDR3 reads TGTGCCAGCAGCTTAATGGAGGGGAGGGCGGGCTATGGCTACACCTTC.